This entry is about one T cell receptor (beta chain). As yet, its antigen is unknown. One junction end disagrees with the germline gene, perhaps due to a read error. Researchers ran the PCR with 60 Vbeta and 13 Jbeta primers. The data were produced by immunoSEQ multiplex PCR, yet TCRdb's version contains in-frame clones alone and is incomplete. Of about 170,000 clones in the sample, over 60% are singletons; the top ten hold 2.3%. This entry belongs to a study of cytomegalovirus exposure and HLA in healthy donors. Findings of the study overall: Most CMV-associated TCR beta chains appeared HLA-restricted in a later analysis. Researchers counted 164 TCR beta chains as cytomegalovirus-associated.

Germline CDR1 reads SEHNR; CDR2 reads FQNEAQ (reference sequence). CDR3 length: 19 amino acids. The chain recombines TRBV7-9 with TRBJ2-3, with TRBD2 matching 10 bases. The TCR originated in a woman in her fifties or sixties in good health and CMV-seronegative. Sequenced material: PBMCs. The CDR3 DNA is TGTTCCAGCAGTCCCCTGCCGCAGCGGGGGGGTCATCTGGGTGTTACGCAGTATTTT. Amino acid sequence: CSSSPLPQRGGHLGVTQYF.